This T cell receptor beta chain was retrieved from a study of beta chain features in type 1 diabetes (dated by TCRdb to the late 2010s). About the study as a whole: Mean age, gender distribution, total cell number and subset yield did not differ between patients and healthy donors. Naive and central memory subsets were obtained from all 30 or so donors, but regulatory and stem cell-like memory subsets were isolated from only 8 patients and roughly eight healthy donors. In the study, recently diagnosed type 1 diabetes patients and matched healthy donors were compared on the TCRB repertoires of their sorted circulating CD4+ T cell subsets. A total of 85 million to 140 million sorted cells were examined across all samples, and a strong correlation was observed between cell number per subset and RNA yield. What the authors observed across the whole study: Patients with type 1 diabetes made fewer insertions and deleted more nucleotides at VDJ recombination sites, implying thymic rearrangement abnormalities. Type 1 diabetes patients showed a moderate but significant shortening of TCRB CDR3 length in all four CD4+ subsets. Only small numbers of individuals were included in the HLA sub-analyses, which left unresolved whether HLA type had any influence on TCRB rearrangement. Naive, central memory and regulatory TCRB repertoires appeared more similar among patients than among healthy donors. Because cDNA rather than genomic DNA was sequenced, highly expressing activated cells could have been over-represented, although no difference in activation and CD3 levels was found between groups. PCR may preferentially amplify shorter templates, but because patient and control samples were amplified and corrected together, any resulting skew would affect both groups equally.

This clone occurred a few times. Its binding antigen is unknown. Base-call qualities are not available, and no considerably larger clone is one nucleotide away. Each donor gave one peripheral blood draw, roughly 0.12 L on average, collected into heparinised tubes. Using a panel that included CD45RO, CCR7, CD25, CD127, CD95 and CD27, naive, central memory, regulatory and stem cell-like memory CD4+ T cells were sorted on a BD FACSAria II. All sorted populations exceeded 95% purity. PBMCs were isolated right away by Lymphoprep density gradient centrifugation and were stained directly, without culture. So that batch effects would be minimized, each experiment stained and sorted samples in pairs, pairing one healthy donor with one patient. A distance of 8 bases separates the germline ends of V and J, which lose 0 bases and 3 bases respectively. The CDR3 sequence holds 14 residues, the cysteine and phenylalanine included. Of the read, only the CDR3 DNA is kept; its 42 bases are in frame from base 1. According to the germline V gene, CDR1 reads MNHEY and CDR2 reads SVGAGI.

The entire amount of isolated RNA was reverse transcribed using the High Capacity cDNA Reverse Transcription Kit, so the sequenced TCRB transcripts were expressed ones. Deep immunoSEQ sequencing was applied to naive, central memory and regulatory T cell samples, giving an average of roughly 3.5 million total reads per sample. Sorted cells were lysed in RLT buffer, and RNA was extracted using DNase-treated RNeasy Micro or Mini kits according to cell number. To prevent cross-contamination, every cell subset was processed on its own, while patient and healthy donor samples were processed together. The immunoSEQ multiplex PCR was used to amplify TCRB sequences from cDNA, yielding 87-bp fragments that span the CDR3 region. Sequencing of the amplicons was done on the Illumina HiSeq platform. As for the authors' bioinformatics: Synthetic template baselines were used to correct PCR bias computationally, reads within Hamming distance 2 were collapsed, and singletons that could not be merged were discarded. Reads were aligned to IMGT to assign V, D and J genes, CDR3 length, and insertions or deletions at six rearrangement sites. Within each subset, clonotype counts were normalized to sorted cell number, after which true diversity and Gini coefficients were computed with the tcR R package. The overlap coefficient, calculated on TCRB nucleotide sequences, was used to measure repertoire sharing. Out-of-frame TCRB sequences from naive cells were analyzed to stand in for the pre-selection repertoire. Drawn from immuneACCESS, this table holds only the in-frame rearrangements with V and J called that TCRdb kept. Clones are partly lost; checked studies trace under half to an unresolved V gene and leave the rest unexplained. V and J calls plus clone size are reproduced from that table; the DNA served to infer D and trimming. The sample has some 700,000 clones on record, under 15% of them singletons. 0.022% of the sample rests with the top ten.

The clonotype was recovered from a man aged 18 to 29 with type 1 diabetes. Sequencing was done on a sample of naive CD4+ T cells from blood. The label giving this sample's cell subset or site can be read as: true naive CD4+ T cells. The chain employs TRBV6-5 and TRBJ1-1, with the D gene not clear enough to name. The CDR3 loop reads CASSYSGQHTEAFF. The DNA sequence is TGTGCCAGCAGTTACTCCGGCCAGCACACTGAAGCTTTCTTT.